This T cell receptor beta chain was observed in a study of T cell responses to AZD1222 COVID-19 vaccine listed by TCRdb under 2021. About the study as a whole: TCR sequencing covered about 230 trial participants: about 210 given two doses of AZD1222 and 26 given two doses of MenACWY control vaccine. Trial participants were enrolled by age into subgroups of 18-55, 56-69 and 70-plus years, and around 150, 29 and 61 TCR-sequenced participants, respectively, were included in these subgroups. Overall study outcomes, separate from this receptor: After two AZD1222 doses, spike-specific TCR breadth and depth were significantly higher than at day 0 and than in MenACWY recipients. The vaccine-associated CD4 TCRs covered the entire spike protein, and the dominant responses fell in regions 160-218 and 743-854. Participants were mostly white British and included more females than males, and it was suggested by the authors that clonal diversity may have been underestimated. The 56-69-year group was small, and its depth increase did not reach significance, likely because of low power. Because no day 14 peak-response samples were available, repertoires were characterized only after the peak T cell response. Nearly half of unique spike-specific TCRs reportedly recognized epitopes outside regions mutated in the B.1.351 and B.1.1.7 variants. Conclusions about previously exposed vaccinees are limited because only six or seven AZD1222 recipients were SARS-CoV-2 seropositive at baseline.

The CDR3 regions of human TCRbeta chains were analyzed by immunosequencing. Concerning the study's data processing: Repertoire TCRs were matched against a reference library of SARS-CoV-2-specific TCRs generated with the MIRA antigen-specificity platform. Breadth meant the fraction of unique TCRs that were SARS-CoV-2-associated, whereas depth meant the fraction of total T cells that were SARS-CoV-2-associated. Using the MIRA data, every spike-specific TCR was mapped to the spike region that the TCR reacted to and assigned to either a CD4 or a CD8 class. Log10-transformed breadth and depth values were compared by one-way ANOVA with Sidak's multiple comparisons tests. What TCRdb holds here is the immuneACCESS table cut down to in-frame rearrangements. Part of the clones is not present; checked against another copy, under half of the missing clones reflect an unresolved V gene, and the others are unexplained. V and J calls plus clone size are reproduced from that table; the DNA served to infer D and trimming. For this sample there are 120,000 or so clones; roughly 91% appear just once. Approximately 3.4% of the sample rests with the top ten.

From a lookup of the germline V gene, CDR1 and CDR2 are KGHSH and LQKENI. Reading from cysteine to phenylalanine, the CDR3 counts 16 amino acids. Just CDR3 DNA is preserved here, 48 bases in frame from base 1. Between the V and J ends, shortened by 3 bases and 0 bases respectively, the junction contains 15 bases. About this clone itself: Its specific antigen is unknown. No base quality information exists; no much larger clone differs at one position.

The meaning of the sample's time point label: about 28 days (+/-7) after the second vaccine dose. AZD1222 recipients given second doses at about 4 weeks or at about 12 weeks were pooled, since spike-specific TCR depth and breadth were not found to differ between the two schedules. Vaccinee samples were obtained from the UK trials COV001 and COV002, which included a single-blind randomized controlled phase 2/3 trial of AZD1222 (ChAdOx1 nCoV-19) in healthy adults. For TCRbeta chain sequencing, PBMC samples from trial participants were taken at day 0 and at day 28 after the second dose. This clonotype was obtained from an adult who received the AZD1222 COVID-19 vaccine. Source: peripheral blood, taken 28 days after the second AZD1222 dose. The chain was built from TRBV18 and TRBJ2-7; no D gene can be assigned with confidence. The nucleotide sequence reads TGTGCCAGCTCACCTCTCGATCCCGCGATCTCCTACGAGCAGTACTTC. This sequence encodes CASSPLDPAISYEQYF.